This record concerns one T cell receptor beta chain sequence. This entry belongs to a study of control samples from healthy donors and cancer patients. V dropped 3 bases and J dropped 5 bases, with 15 bases sitting between them. CDR3 length equals 15 residues. CDR1 and CDR2 (germline): SGDLS, YYNGEE. Here immunoSEQ multiplex PCR was the method, and the copy in TCRdb shows in-frame clones only, minus some. The sample records around 100,000 clones, about 91% being singletons. This rearrangement joins TRBV9 to TRBJ1-5, with TRBD1 as a possible D gene (6 bases). The receptor was derived from a man aged 30 to 45 in good health. Input material: blood. The CDR3 loop is CASSAEGGPDQPQHF. The CDR3 bases are TGTGCCAGCAGCGCGGAAGGGGGGCCCGATCAGCCCCAGCATTTT.